This T cell receptor beta chain was identified during a study of a mutant IDH1 vaccine in newly diagnosed glioma (dated by TCRdb to the early 2020s). About the full investigation: Eight vaccinations were administered to patients in weeks 1, 3, 5, 7, 11, 15, 19 and 23, corresponding to visits V03 through V10. Vaccination started 4-6 weeks after radiotherapy alone, or was given together with temozolomide cycles in the groups whose treatment included chemotherapy. Longitudinal TCRB deep sequencing was performed for some 25 treated patients wherever samples were available for exploratory analyses. The roughly 30 treated patients were approximately 62% male and around 40% female, with a mean age of about 43 years. Prior to enrollment, patients had been given standard therapy consisting of radiotherapy alone, temozolomide alone, or radiochemotherapy with temozolomide, with the combination given to most patients. Peripheral blood was drawn at six visits: V03 (baseline), V05, V07, V10, V12 and V13.

The library was prepared using the immunoSEQ multiplex PCR assay. Rearranged TCR beta chain sequences were amplified with the hsTCRB Kit following the manufacturer's protocol. An Illumina MiSeq was used to sequence the TCRB libraries. On the authors' methods: Demultiplexing, trimming and gene mapping were performed with the kit vendor's proprietary platform. In its TCRdb copy, this immuneACCESS table keeps in-frame sequences only and misses some clones. Where compared with another copy, unresolved V genes explain less than half of these, and the others have no known cause. V, J and clone size reflect that table, while D and trimming were determined from the DNA. For this sample there are roughly 50,000 clones; around four fifths appear just once. The top ten constitute approximately 1.8% of the sample. V gives up 7 bases and J gives up 5 bases, and the segment between their germline ends measures 17 bases. CDR1 is given as SQVTM and CDR2 as ANQGSEA, both from the germline V gene. The CDR3 runs 13 amino acids, cysteine and phenylalanine included. Kept here is only the CDR3 DNA, which spans 39 bases and is read in frame from base 1.

About this clone: Its antigen is unknown. No qualities accompany the bases; no much larger clone lies one base away.

Sample time point, as interpreted from the label and publication: week 5, during vaccination. Each vaccine dose was 300 ug of a 20-mer mutant IDH1 peptide in Montanide, given subcutaneously with topical imiquimod. Newly diagnosed WHO grade 3 or 4 IDH1-mutant astrocytomas showing loss of nuclear ATRX were present in the donors. The samples were drawn from NOA16, a multicentre, single-arm, open-label phase I trial in Germany that tested a mutant IDH1 peptide vaccine in humans for the first time. Genomic DNA for TCRB sequencing was extracted from EDTA blood using the DNeasy Blood and Tissue Kit. Overall results and qualifications from the work: Across multiple MHC alleles, vaccine-induced immune responses were seen in more than 80% of patients. It was noted by the authors that analyses of patient blood samples could not be reproduced owing to sample limitations. Availability determined which PBMC samples were chosen for TCRB deep sequencing. No apparent relationship was observed between pseudoprogression and alterations in the top peripheral T cell clonotypes detected by TCRB sequencing.

Specimen: PBMCs, collected from a glioma patient whose treatment included an IDH1 peptide vaccine. The chain is assembled from TRBV29-1 and TRBJ1-1; the D gene assignment is ambiguous. The origin of this receptor is a woman between 35 and 50 years old with glioma. CDR3 protein: CSGMDRQGTEAFF. Here is the DNA: TGCAGCGGTATGGACCGTCAAGGGACTGAAGCTTTCTTT. Outside the CDR3, residues come from the reference TRBV29-1 and TRBJ1-1 proteins, so the full variable domain is: SAVISQKPSRDICQRGTSLTIQCQVDSQVTMMFWYRQQPGQSLTLIATANQGSEATYESGFVIDKFPISRPNLTFSTLTVSNMSPEDSSIYLCSGMDRQGTEAFFGQGTRLTVV.